A selection of T cell receptor beta chains follows, all from one sample in a study of T cell repertoires in cytomegalovirus infection. MiXCR, run by TCRdb on the reads, gives a single entry per CDR3 protein. This sample has about 130,000 distinct CDR3 sequences, with almost 9% found just once. The material sequenced was PBMCs. The receptors come from a human donor in good health (CMV status not recorded). Some clones in this sample may be carry-over from other donors' samples. CDR3s include the opening cysteine and the closing phenylalanine or tryptophan. Each record gives: J gene, V gene, clone size, D gene, CDR3 protein, CDR3 DNA. A D gene is named only where the DNA matches it firmly. The size of a clone is reported for some rows only, either as once, few or many, or as a class for expanded clones.

J gene: TRBJ1-1; V gene: TRBV20-1; clone size: few; D gene: TRBD1; CDR3 protein: CSASDKGASNTEAFF; CDR3 DNA: TGCAGTGCTAGCGATAAGGGGGCTTCGAACACTGAAGCTTTCTTT
J gene: TRBJ2-3; V gene: TRBV10-3; clone size: .; D gene: TRBD2; CDR3 protein: CAITALAGGPDTQYF; CDR3 DNA: TGTGCCATCACCGCACTAGCGGGGGGACCAGATACGCAGTATTTT
J gene: TRBJ1-1; V gene: TRBV28; clone size: .; D gene: TRBD1; CDR3 protein: CASSLVRTGGAGTEAFF; CDR3 DNA: TGTGCCAGCAGTTTAGTCAGGACAGGGGGCGCAGGCACTGAAGCTTTCTTT
J gene: TRBJ1-5; V gene: TRBV7-2; clone size: .; D gene: TRBD1; CDR3 protein: CASSSRQGGQPQHF; CDR3 DNA: TGTGCCAGCAGCTCCCGACAGGGCGGTCAGCCCCAGCATTTT
J gene: TRBJ1-4; V gene: TRBV2; clone size: many; D gene: .; CDR3 protein: CASSAGTYNEKLFF; CDR3 DNA: TGTGCCAGCAGCGCAGGGACCTATAATGAAAAACTGTTTTTT
J gene: TRBJ2-1; V gene: TRBV15; clone size: few; D gene: TRBD2; CDR3 protein: CATSRGGSGGYNEQFF; CDR3 DNA: TGTGCCACCAGCAGAGGTGGTAGCGGGGGGTACAATGAGCAGTTCTTC
J gene: TRBJ1-1; V gene: TRBV28; clone size: many; D gene: .; CDR3 protein: CASSLWGEGRKNTEAFF; CDR3 DNA: TGTGCCAGCAGTTTATGGGGGGAGGGCAGGAAGAACACTGAAGCTTTCTTT
J gene: TRBJ1-1; V gene: TRBV14; clone size: few; D gene: .; CDR3 protein: CASSQDIVMNTEAFF; CDR3 DNA: TGTGCCAGCAGCCAAGATATAGTGATGAACACTGAAGCTTTCTTT
J gene: TRBJ2-7; V gene: TRBV7-2; clone size: many; D gene: .; CDR3 protein: CASSSYEQYF; CDR3 DNA: TGTGCCAGCAGCTCCTACGAGCAGTACTTC
J gene: TRBJ2-1; V gene: TRBV5-4; clone size: few; D gene: TRBD2; CDR3 protein: CASSPTGNSGGSSYNEQFF; CDR3 DNA: TGTGCCAGCAGCCCAACGGGAAATAGCGGGGGATCGTCCTACAATGAGCAGTTCTTC
J gene: TRBJ2-1; V gene: TRBV5-1; clone size: many; D gene: .; CDR3 protein: CASSGPERVNEQFF; CDR3 DNA: TGCGCCAGCAGCGGGCCAGAGAGGGTCAATGAGCAGTTCTTC
J gene: TRBJ2-1; V gene: TRBV7-9; clone size: many; D gene: .; CDR3 protein: CASKRWDTDGYNEQFF; CDR3 DNA: TGTGCCAGCAAACGGTGGGACACTGATGGGTACAATGAGCAGTTCTTC
J gene: TRBJ2-2; V gene: TRBV5-1; clone size: few; D gene: .; CDR3 protein: CASSLDSGTGELFF; CDR3 DNA: TGCGCCAGCAGCTTGGACAGTGGCACCGGGGAGCTGTTTTTT
J gene: TRBJ2-1; V gene: TRBV11-1; clone size: many; D gene: .; CDR3 protein: CASSLGTRDAFF; CDR3 DNA: TGTGCCAGCAGCTTAGGGACAAGGGATGCCTTCTTC
J gene: TRBJ1-1; V gene: TRBV28; clone size: many; D gene: TRBD1; CDR3 protein: CASSLIGTAEAFF; CDR3 DNA: TGTGCCAGCAGTTTGATCGGGACAGCAGAAGCTTTCTTT
J gene: TRBJ2-6; V gene: TRBV23-1; clone size: many; D gene: .; CDR3 protein: CASRGEVEQGTGANVLTF; CDR3 DNA: TGCGCCAGCAGAGGGGAAGTTGAACAGGGAACTGGGGCCAACGTCCTGACTTTC
J gene: TRBJ1-5; V gene: TRBV19; clone size: .; D gene: .; CDR3 protein: CATSSPRGLRGPQHF; CDR3 DNA: TGTGCCACCTCATCCCCTAGAGGATTAAGAGGGCCCCAGCATTTT
J gene: TRBJ1-1; V gene: TRBV24-1; clone size: many; D gene: .; CDR3 protein: CATSDSGGRAEAFF; CDR3 DNA: TGTGCCACCAGTGATTCTGGGGGTAGGGCTGAAGCTTTCTTT
J gene: TRBJ1-1; V gene: TRBV5-1; clone size: .; D gene: .; CDR3 protein: CASRDLMNTEAFF; CDR3 DNA: TGCGCCAGCAGGGACCTCATGAACACTGAAGCTTTCTTT
J gene: TRBJ1-2; V gene: TRBV5-5; clone size: many; D gene: .; CDR3 protein: CASSLEGTPWGYTF; CDR3 DNA: TGTGCCAGCAGCTTGGAAGGGACTCCCTGGGGCTACACCTTC
J gene: TRBJ2-7; V gene: TRBV29-1; clone size: .; D gene: TRBD1; CDR3 protein: CSVESHQGASYEQYF; CDR3 DNA: TGCAGCGTTGAATCTCACCAGGGGGCATCCTACGAGCAGTACTTC
J gene: TRBJ1-3; V gene: TRBV7-2; clone size: many; D gene: .; CDR3 protein: CASSQAGIPGNTIYF; CDR3 DNA: TGTGCCAGCAGCCAAGCTGGCATCCCTGGAAACACCATATATTTT
J gene: TRBJ2-1; V gene: TRBV7-7; clone size: many; D gene: .; CDR3 protein: CASSAERGEEQFF; CDR3 DNA: TGTGCCAGCAGCGCGGAAAGAGGGGAAGAGCAGTTCTTC
J gene: TRBJ2-1; V gene: TRBV7-9; clone size: few; D gene: .; CDR3 protein: CASGVGGRLFNEQFF; CDR3 DNA: TGTGCCAGCGGCGTAGGGGGTAGGTTGTTCAATGAGCAGTTCTTC